Included here is one T cell receptor beta chain sequence, with context. One base away lies a much larger clone, so this may be a sequencing read error. Using RNA template, CDR3s of TCR alpha and beta were amplified with iRepertoire arm-PCR. TCRdb independently ran MiXCR on the multiplex PCR reads; one entry per CDR3 protein. The sample lists approximately 190,000 distinct CDR3 sequences, more than 25% occurring once. These data originate in a study of glioma-infiltrating T cells. The sample consisted of glioma tissue, nonneoplastic brain tissue, or PBMCs (not recorded which). This TCR came from a human donor with low-grade glioma or glioblastoma, undergoing nonglioma brain surgery, or in good health (not recorded which).

CDR3 loop: CATSPVQGADYGYTF. The CDR3 DNA is TGTGCCACCAGCCCGGTACAGGGTGCGGACTATGGCTACACCTTC. V usage is TRBV15 and J usage is TRBJ1-2; possible D gene TRBD1, 6 bases. CDR1 and CDR2 from the germline V gene are LNHNV and YYDKDF (reference sequence). Trimming shortened V by 5 bases and J by 3 bases, and 16 bases separated the two germline ends. This CDR3 region has 15 residues. The full variable domain, rest sourced from reference TRBV15 and TRBJ1-2, is DAMVIQNPRYQVTQFGKPVTLSCSQTLNHNVMYWYQQKSSQAPKLLFHYYDKDFNNEADTPDNFQSRRPNTSFCFLDIRSPGLGDTAMYLCATSPVQGADYGYTFGSGTRLTVV.